What follows are 10 T cell receptor beta chains derived from one specimen sequenced in a study of cytomegalovirus exposure and HLA in healthy donors. The PCR used 60 Vbeta and 13 Jbeta primers. TCRdb keeps only in-frame clones here, not all; method: immunoSEQ multiplex PCR. The sample has under 200,000 clones; around 68% are singletons. The sequenced sample was PBMCs. The receptors stem from a woman aged 40 to 50 in good health and CMV-seropositive.

V usage is TRBV27 and J usage is TRBJ2-7, with 13 bases that match TRBD2. Germline CDR1 reads MNHEY; CDR2 reads SMNVEV (reference sequence). This CDR3 region has 16 residues. Losses at the gene ends were 5 bases for V and 6 bases for J; bases not matched to a gene: 10. For the CDR3, the DNA is TGTGCCAGCAGTGGACTAGCGGGAGTTATTTACGCCGAGCAGTACTTC. As protein: CASSGLAGVIYAEQYF.

This clone appeared a few times. The V call is TRBV7-9, the J call TRBJ2-2; tentatively, D is TRBD1 (5 bases). Germline V CDR1 and CDR2: SEHNR, FQNEAQ (reference sequence). The CDR3 has 13 amino acids. With 5 bases removed from V and 6 bases from J, the gap between germline ends came to 10 bases. CDR3 in amino acids: CASSPSGSGELFF. The CDR3 bases are TGTGCCAGCAGCCCTTCAGGGTCCGGGGAGCTGTTTTTT.

V is TRBV4-2 and J is TRBJ2-1; no reliable D call. V was clipped by 1 base and J by 7 bases, with 8 bases between them. Looked up from germline, CDR1 is LGHNA and CDR2 is YNFKEQ. The CDR3 length is 13 residues. This chain's CDR3 is CASSQGQVNEQFF. CDR3 in DNA: TGTGCCAGCAGCCAAGGGCAAGTAAATGAGCAGTTCTTC.

This rearrangement joins TRBV9 to TRBJ2-7; TRBD2 agrees at 7 bases. Germline V gene sequence: CDR1 SGDLS, CDR2 YYNGEE. J gave up 2 bases and V 5 bases, and 10 bases lay outside the gene matches. The CDR3 sequence is 15 residues long. CDR3 coding DNA: TGTGCCAGCAGTTTATACCGGGACTACGCCTACGAGCAGTACTTC. Its protein product is CASSLYRDYAYEQYF.

The chain employs TRBV5-1 and TRBJ2-3; maybe TRBD1 (6 bases). Trimming stripped 4 bases from V and 5 bases from J, with 17 bases between. The length of the CDR3 is 15 residues. Germline V CDR1 and CDR2: SGHRS, YFSETQ. The CDR3 loop is CASSPADRRGDTQYF. The CDR3 DNA sequence: TGCGCCAGCAGCCCGGCGGACAGAAGGGGAGATACGCAGTATTTT.

CDR3: CASSPGQGSGYTF. The CDR3 bases are TGCGCCAGCAGCCCGGGACAGGGGAGTGGCTACACCTTC. The V gene is TRBV4-3, the J gene TRBJ1-2; 10 nucleotides match TRBD1. CDR1 is LGHNA, CDR2 YSLEER, per germline. Trimming at V came to 4 bases and at J to 7 bases, leaving 3 bases not matched to a gene. The CDR3 is 13 residues long.

J is TRBJ1-1 and V is TRBV15; the D gene is possibly TRBD1 (5 bases). CDR3 length: 16 amino acids. The V end lost 0 bases, the J end lost 0 bases, and 11 bases lay between the germline ends. Germline CDR1 LNHNV, CDR2 YYDKDF (reference sequence). CDR3 amino acids: CATSRDQGLVNTEAFF. In DNA form, the CDR3 reads TGTGCCACCAGCAGAGATCAGGGACTTGTGAACACTGAAGCTTTCTTT.

This sequence joins TRBV7-9 and TRBJ1-1; D may be TRBD1 (5 bases). Trimming took 2 bases from V and 7 from J, leaving 11 bases between them. Germline-derived CDR1 and CDR2 are SEHNR and FQNEAQ (reference sequence). CDR3 size: 13 residues. CDR3 in amino acids: CASSLPGGVEAFF. CDR3 coding DNA: TGTGCCAGCAGCTTACCGGGGGGGGTTGAAGCTTTCTTT.

Remarks on this clone: Sequence at one end of the junction differs from germline and may be a read error. V and J are TRBV19 and TRBJ1-5, with D uncertain. This CDR3 contains 14 residues. CDR1 and CDR2 from the germline V gene are LNHDA and SQIVND (reference sequence). The CDR3 nucleotides are TGTGCCAGTAATCGGCAGGTGCTAAATCAGCCCCAGAATTTT. The encoded protein is CASNRQVLNQPQNF.

The chain couples TRBV2 to TRBJ1-2; 7 bases agree with TRBD1. The CDR3 covers 14 residues. Germline V gives CDR1 SNHLY, CDR2 FYNNEI. V dropped 4 bases and J dropped 0; count of bases not matched to a gene: 2. The CDR3 DNA follows: TGTGCCAGCAGTGGACAGGGAGCTAACTATGGCTACACCTTC. Amino acid sequence: CASSGQGANYGYTF.